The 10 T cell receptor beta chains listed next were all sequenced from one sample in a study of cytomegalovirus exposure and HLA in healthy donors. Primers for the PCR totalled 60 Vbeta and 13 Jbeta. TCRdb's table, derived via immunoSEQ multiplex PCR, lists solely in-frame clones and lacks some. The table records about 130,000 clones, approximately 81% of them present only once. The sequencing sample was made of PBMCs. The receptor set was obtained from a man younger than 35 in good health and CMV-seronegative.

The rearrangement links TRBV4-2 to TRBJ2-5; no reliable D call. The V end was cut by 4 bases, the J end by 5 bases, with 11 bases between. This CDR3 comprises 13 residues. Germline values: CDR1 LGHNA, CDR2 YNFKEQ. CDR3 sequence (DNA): TGTGCCAGCAGCCCCCACCCTCGGGAGACCCAGTACTTC. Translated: CASSPHPRETQYF.

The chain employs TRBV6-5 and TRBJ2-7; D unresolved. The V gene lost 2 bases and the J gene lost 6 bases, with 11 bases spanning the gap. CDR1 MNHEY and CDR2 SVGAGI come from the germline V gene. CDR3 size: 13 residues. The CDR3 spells CASSYGQVSEQYF. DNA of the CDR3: TGTGCCAGCAGTTACGGCCAGGTGAGCGAGCAGTACTTC.

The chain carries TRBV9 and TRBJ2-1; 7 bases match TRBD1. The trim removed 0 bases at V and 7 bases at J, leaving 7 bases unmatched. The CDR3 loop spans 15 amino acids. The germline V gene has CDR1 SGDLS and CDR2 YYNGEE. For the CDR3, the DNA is TGTGCCAGCAGCGTAGCCGACAGGGATTGGAATGAGCAGTTCTTC. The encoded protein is CASSVADRDWNEQFF.

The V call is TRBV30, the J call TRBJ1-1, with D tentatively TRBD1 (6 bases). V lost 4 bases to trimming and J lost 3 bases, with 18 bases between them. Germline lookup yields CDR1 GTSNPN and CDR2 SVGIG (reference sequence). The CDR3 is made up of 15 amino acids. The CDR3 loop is CAWNLLQGKDTEAFF. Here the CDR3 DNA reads TGTGCCTGGAATCTTTTACAGGGAAAGGACACTGAAGCTTTCTTT.

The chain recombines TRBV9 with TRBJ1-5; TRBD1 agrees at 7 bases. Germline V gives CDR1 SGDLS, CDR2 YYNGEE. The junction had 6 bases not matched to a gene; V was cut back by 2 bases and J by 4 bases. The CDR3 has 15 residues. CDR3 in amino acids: CASSVAGTDNQPQHF. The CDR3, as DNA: TGTGCCAGCAGCGTTGCCGGGACAGATAATCAGCCCCAGCATTTT.

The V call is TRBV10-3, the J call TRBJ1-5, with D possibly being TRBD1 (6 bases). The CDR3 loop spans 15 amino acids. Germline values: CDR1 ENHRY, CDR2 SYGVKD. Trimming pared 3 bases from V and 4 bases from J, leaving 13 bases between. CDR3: CAISESGAPNQPQHF. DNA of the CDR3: TGTGCCATCAGTGAATCAGGGGCTCCAAATCAGCCCCAGCATTTT.

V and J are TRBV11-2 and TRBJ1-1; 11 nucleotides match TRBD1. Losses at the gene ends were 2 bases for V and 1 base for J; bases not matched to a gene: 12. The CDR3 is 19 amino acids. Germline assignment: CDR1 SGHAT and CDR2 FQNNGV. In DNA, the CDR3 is TGTGCCAGCAGCTTACGCAACCTGGACAGGGGGCGAAAGAACACTGAAGCTTTCTTT. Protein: CASSLRNLDRGRKNTEAFF.

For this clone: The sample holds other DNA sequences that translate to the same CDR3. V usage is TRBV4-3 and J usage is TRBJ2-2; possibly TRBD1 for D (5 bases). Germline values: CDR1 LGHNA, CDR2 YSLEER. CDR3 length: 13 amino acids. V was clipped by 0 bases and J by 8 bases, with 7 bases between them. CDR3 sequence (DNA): TGCGCCAGCAGCCAAGACAGGGCTGGGGAGCTGTTTTTT. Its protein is CASSQDRAGELFF.

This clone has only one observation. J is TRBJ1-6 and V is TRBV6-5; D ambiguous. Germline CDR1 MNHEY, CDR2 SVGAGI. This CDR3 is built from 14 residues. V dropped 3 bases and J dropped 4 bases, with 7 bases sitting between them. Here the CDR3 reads CASSYSGYNSPLHF. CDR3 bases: TGTGCCAGCAGTTATTCAGGTTATAATTCACCCCTCCACTTT.

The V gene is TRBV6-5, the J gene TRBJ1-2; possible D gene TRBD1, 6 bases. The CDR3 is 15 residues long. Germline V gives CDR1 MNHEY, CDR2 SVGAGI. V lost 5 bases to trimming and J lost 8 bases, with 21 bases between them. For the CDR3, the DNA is TGTGCCAGCAGTCCCACCCACAGGGTTTCTCGGGGCTACACCTTC. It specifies CASSPTHRVSRGYTF.